The rows below give T cell receptor beta chains drawn from one sample of a study of beta chain features in type 1 diabetes. The protocol was immunoSEQ multiplex PCR, while the TCRdb copy is restricted to in-frame clones and leaves out a portion. Of 300,000 or so clones listed, 6.5% to 10% are singletons. The sequenced material came from central memory CD4+ T cells from blood. Receptors were obtained from a young woman in good health. CDR3s include the opening cysteine and the closing phenylalanine or tryptophan. A D gene is named only where the DNA matches it firmly. Clone size is not always given. Where it is, it says once, few, many or a class for expanded clones.

clone_size j_call v_call d_call cdr3_aa cdr3_nt
many TRBJ1-1 TRBV28 . CASSLYSEAFF TGTGCCAGCAGTTTGTACAGTGAAGCTTTCTTT
many TRBJ2-3 TRBV11-3 . CASSLEGRPTDTQYF TGTGCCAGCAGCTTAGAAGGCCGCCCCACAGATACGCAGTATTTT
many TRBJ2-5 TRBV29-1 . CSVESPRRRETQYF TGCAGCGTTGAAAGTCCCAGGCGCCGAGAGACCCAGTACTTC
few TRBJ2-3 TRBV19 TRBD2 CASSASGDRRDTQYF TGTGCCAGTAGTGCCAGCGGGGACCGGAGAGATACGCAGTATTTT
. TRBJ2-7 TRBV10-3 . CAISEAAREQYF TGTGCCATCAGTGAGGCGGCACGGGAGCAGTACTTC
few TRBJ2-3 TRBV21-1 . CASSSGGRELQDTQYF TGTGCCAGCAGCTCCGGAGGCAGGGAGCTCCAAGATACGCAGTATTTT
few TRBJ2-1 TRBV27 . CASSLVGAHTVNEQFF TGTGCCAGCAGTCTCGTAGGGGCCCACACCGTGAATGAGCAGTTCTTC
. TRBJ2-3 TRBV28 . CASSPIQPSTDTQYF TGTGCCAGCAGTCCCATTCAGCCGAGCACAGATACGCAGTATTTT
. TRBJ2-5 TRBV5-1 . CASSHGSGSPAQETQYF TGCGCCAGCTCCCATGGCTCGGGGTCCCCGGCTCAAGAGACCCAGTACTTC
. TRBJ1-1 TRBV6-5 . CATTGEAFF TGTGCCACCACAGGTGAAGCTTTCTTT
few TRBJ2-7 TRBV5-6 . CASSLGGEQYF TGTGCCAGCAGCTTGGGAGGTGAGCAGTACTTC
few TRBJ2-4 TRBV4-1 . CASSPMGQGKNIQYF TGCGCCAGCAGCCCCATGGGTCAGGGCAAAAACATTCAGTACTTC
. TRBJ1-1 TRBV19 TRBD1 CASQDRVATGAFF TGTGCCAGCCAGGACAGGGTCGCGACTGGAGCTTTCTTT
. TRBJ2-3 TRBV2 TRBD1 CASSGPGQGRTDTQYF TGTGCCAGCAGTGGACCGGGACAGGGGCGCACAGATACGCAGTATTTT
few TRBJ1-5 TRBV4-2 TRBD1 CASSQEGLGQGNQPQHF TGTGCCAGCAGCCAAGAGGGTCTGGGACAGGGCAATCAGCCCCAGCATTTT
few TRBJ2-7 TRBV6-6 . CASSYSQGPYEQYF TGTGCCAGCAGTTACTCGCAGGGACCCTACGAGCAGTACTTC
few TRBJ1-5 TRBV19 TRBD1 CASISQGAGNQPQHF TGTGCCAGTATCTCTCAGGGGGCTGGCAATCAGCCCCAGCATTTT
. TRBJ2-5 TRBV5-1 TRBD1 CASSLEFGQGAATQYF TGCGCCAGCAGCTTGGAATTTGGACAGGGGGCTGCGACCCAGTACTTC
. TRBJ2-1 TRBV7-2 . CASSLAAGGKREQFF TGTGCCAGCAGCTTAGCAGCGGGTGGTAAGAGGGAGCAGTTCTTC
many TRBJ2-5 TRBV7-3 . CASSGGSGQETQYF TGTGCCAGCAGCGGAGGGAGCGGCCAAGAGACCCAGTACTTC
. TRBJ2-1 TRBV9 TRBD2 CASSVTSGRASEQFF TGTGCCAGCAGCGTAACTAGCGGGAGGGCCTCTGAGCAGTTCTTC
. TRBJ1-2 TRBV7-9 . CASSLDGGGGYTF TGTGCCAGCAGCTTGGACGGAGGCGGGGGCTACACCTTC
. TRBJ1-4 TRBV5-1 . CASSLGGAVANEKLFF TGCGCCAGCAGCTTGGGTGGAGCGGTAGCTAATGAAAAACTGTTTTTT
few TRBJ2-7 TRBV9 TRBD2 CASSVAAGGLYEQYF TGTGCCAGCAGCGTAGCAGCGGGAGGGCTCTACGAGCAGTACTTC
few TRBJ2-7 TRBV4-1 TRBD2 CASSQGLAGDSEQYF TGCGCCAGCAGCCAGGGACTAGCGGGAGACTCCGAGCAGTACTTC